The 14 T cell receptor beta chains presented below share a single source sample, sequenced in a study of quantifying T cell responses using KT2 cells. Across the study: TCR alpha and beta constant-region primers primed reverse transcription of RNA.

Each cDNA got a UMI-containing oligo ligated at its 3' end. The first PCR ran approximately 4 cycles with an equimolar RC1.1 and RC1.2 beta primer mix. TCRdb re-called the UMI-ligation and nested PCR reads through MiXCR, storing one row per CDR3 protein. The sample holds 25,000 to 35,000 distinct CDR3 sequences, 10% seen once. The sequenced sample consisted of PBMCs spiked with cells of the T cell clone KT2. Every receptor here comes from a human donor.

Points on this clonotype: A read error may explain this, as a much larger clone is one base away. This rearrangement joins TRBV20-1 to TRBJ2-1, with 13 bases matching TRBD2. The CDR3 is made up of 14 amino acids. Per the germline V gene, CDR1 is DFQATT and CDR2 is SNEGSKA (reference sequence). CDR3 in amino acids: CNAILAGGRNEQFF. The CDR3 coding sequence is TGCAATGCCATACTAGCGGGAGGGCGTAATGAGCAGTTCTTC.

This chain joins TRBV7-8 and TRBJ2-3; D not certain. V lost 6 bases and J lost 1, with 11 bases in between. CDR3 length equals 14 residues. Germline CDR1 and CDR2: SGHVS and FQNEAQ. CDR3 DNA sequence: TGTGCCAGCAGTTACATGGTCGGCACAGATACGCAGTATTTT. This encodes CASSYMVGTDTQYF. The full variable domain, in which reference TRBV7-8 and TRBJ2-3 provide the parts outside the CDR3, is GAGVSQSPRYKVAKRGQDVALRCDPISGHVSLFWYQQALGQGPEFLTYFQNEAQLDKSGLPSDRFFAERPEGSVSTLKIQRTQQEDSAVYLCASSYMVGTDTQYFGPGTRLTVL.

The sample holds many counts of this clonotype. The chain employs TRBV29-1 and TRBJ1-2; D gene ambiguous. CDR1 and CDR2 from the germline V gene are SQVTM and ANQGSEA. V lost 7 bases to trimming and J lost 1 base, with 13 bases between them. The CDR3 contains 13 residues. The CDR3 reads CSAERGNNYGYTF. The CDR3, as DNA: TGCAGCGCCGAGCGGGGAAATAACTATGGCTACACCTTC.

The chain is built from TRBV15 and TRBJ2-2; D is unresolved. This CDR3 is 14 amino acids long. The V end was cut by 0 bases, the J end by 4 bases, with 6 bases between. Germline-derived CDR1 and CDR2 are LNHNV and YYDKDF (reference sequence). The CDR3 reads CATSRDRGTGELFF. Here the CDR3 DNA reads TGTGCCACCAGCAGAGATCGCGGCACCGGGGAGCTGTTTTTT.

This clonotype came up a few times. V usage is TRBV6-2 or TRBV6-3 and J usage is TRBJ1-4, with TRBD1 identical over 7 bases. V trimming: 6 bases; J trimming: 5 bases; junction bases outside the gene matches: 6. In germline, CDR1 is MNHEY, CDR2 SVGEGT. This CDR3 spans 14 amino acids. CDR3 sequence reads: CASSRGDRNEKLFF. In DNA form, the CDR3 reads TGTGCCAGCAGCCGGGGGGACAGAAATGAAAAACTGTTTTTT.

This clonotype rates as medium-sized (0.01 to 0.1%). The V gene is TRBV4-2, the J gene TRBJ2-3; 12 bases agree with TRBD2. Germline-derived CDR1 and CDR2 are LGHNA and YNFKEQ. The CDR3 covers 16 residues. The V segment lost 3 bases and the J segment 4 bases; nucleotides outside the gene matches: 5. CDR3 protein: CASSQQTSGSADTQYF. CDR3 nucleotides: TGTGCCAGCAGCCAGCAGACTAGCGGGAGTGCAGATACGCAGTATTTT.

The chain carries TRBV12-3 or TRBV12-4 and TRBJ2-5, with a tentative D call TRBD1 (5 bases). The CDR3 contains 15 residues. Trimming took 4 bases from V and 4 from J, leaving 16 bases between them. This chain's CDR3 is CASSSPTQGGETQYF. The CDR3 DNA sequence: TGTGCCAGCAGTTCCCCAACTCAGGGCGGAGAGACCCAGTACTTC.

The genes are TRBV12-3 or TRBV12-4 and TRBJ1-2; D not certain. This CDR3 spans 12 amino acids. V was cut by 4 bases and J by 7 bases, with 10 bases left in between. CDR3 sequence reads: CASSSSPGGYTF. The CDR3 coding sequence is TGTGCCAGCAGTTCCTCTCCGGGTGGCTACACCTTC.

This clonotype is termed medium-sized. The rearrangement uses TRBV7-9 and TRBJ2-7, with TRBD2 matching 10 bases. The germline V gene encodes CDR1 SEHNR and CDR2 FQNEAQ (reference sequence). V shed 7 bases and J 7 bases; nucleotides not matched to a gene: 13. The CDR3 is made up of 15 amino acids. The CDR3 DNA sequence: TGTGCCAGCACCCCGGGGCTAGCGGGAGTAGGGGAGCAGTACTTC. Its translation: CASTPGLAGVGEQYF.

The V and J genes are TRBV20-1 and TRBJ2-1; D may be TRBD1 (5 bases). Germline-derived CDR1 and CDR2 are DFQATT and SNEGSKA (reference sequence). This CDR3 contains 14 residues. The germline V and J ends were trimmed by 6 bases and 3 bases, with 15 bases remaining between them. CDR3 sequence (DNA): TGCAGTGCAAGAACAGGATCTGACTACAATGAGCAGTTCTTC. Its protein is CSARTGSDYNEQFF.

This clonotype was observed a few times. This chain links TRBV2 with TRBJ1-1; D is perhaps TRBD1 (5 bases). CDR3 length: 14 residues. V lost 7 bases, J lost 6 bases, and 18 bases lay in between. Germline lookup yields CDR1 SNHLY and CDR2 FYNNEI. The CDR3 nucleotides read TGTGCCAGCAACCTCGTCGGGGGTTACGCTGAAGCTTTCTTT. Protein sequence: CASNLVGGYAEAFF.

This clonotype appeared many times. For the CDR3, the DNA is TGTGCCAGCAGCTTAGTTAGCGGGAGGGCCGTTAGTAAAAAGACCCAGTACTTC. Its protein is CASSLVSGRAVSKKTQYF. The chain has TRBV7-2 and TRBJ2-5, with 11 bases fitting TRBD2. The CDR3 has 18 amino acids. From germline, CDR1 is SGHTA and CDR2 FQGNSA. V shed 1 base, J shed 6 bases, and the junction held 13 bases outside the gene matches. Full variable domain (missing parts from reference TRBV7-2 and TRBJ2-5): GAGVSQSPSNKVTEKGKDVELRCDPISGHTALYWYRQSLGQGLEFLIYFQGNSAPDKSGLPSDRFSAERTGGSVSTLTIQRTQQEDSAVYLCASSLVSGRAVSKKTQYFGPGTRLLVL.

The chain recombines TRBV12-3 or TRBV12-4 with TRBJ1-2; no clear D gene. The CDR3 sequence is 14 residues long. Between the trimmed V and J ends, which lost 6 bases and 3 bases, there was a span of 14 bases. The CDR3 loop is CASSQPYRDYGYTF. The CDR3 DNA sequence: TGTGCCAGCAGCCAACCGTACAGAGACTATGGCTACACCTTC.

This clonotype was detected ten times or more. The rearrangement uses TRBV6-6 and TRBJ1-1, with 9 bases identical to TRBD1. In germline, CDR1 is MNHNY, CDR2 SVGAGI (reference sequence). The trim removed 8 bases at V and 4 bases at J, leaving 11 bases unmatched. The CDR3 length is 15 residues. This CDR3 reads CASGISGQGPTEAFF. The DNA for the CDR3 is TGTGCCAGCGGAATATCGGGACAGGGCCCCACTGAAGCTTTCTTT.